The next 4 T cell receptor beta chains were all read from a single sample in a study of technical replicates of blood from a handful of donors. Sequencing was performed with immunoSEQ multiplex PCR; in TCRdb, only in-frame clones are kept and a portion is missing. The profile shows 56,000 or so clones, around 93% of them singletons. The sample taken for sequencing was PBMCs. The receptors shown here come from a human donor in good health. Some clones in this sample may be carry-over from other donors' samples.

The CDR3 loop is CASSLVLAGGHEQYF. CDR3 DNA sequence: TGTGCCAGCAGCTTAGTTCTAGCGGGAGGCCACGAGCAGTACTTC. This chain uses TRBV11-1 with TRBJ2-7; 11 nucleotides line up with TRBD2. CDR1 and CDR2 (germline): SGHAT, FQDESV (reference sequence). With V trimmed by 1 base and J by 5 bases, 4 bases remained unmatched. This CDR3 spans 15 amino acids.

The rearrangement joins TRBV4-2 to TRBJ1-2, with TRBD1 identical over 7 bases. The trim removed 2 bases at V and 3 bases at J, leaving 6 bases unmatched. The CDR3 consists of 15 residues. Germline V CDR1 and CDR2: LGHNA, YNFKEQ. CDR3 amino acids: CASSQQGGDHYGYTF. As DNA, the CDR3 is TGTGCCAGCAGCCAACAGGGGGGTGACCACTATGGCTACACCTTC.

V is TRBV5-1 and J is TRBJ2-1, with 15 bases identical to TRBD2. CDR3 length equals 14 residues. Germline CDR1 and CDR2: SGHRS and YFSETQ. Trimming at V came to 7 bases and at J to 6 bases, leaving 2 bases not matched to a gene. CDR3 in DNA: TGCGCCAGCGGACTAGCGGGAGGGGGCAATGAGCAGTTCTTC. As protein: CASGLAGGGNEQFF.

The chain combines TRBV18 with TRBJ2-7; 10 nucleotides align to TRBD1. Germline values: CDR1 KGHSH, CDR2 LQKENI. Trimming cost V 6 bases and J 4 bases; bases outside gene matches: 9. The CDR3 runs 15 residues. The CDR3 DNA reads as TGTGCCAGCTCTCCAGTCCGGGACAGGGGTTACGAGCAGTACTTC. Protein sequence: CASSPVRDRGYEQYF. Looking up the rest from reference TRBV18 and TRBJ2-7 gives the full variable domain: NAGVMQNPRHLVRRRGQEARLRCSPMKGHSHVYWYRQLPEEGLKFMVYLQKENIIDESGMPKERFSAEFPKEGPSILRIQQVVRGDSAAYFCASSPVRDRGYEQYFGPGTRLTVT.